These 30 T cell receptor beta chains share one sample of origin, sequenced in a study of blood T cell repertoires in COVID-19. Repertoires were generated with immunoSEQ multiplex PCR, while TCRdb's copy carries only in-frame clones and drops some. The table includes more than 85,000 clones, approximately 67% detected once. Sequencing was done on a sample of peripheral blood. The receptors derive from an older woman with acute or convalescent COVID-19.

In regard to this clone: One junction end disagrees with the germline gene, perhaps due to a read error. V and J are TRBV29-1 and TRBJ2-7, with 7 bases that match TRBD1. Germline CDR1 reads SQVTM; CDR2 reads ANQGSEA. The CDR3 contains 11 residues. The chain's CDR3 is CSIRDRFTLWF. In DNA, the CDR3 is TGCAGCATTCGGGACAGATTTACGCTGTGGTTC.

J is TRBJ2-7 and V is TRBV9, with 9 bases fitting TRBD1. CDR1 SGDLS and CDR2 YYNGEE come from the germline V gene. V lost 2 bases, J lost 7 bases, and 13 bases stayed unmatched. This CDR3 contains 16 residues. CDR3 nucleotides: TGTGCCAGCAGCGTGGGGTTAGGGACAGGGAGTCAAGAGCAGTACTTC. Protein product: CASSVGLGTGSQEQYF.

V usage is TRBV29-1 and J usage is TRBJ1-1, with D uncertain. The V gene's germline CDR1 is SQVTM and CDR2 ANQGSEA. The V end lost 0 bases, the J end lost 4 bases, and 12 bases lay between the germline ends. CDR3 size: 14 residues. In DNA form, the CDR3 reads TGCAGCGTTGAAGATCCCGAGGTGATCACTGAAGCTTTCTTT. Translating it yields CSVEDPEVITEAFF.

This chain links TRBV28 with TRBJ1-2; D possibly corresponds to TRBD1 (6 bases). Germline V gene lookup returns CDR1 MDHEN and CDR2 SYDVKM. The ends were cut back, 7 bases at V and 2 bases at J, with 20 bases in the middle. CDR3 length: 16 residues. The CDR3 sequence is CASTLFGGLYNYGYTF. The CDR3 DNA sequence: TGTGCCAGCACCCTATTCGGGGGGCTTTACAACTATGGCTACACCTTC.

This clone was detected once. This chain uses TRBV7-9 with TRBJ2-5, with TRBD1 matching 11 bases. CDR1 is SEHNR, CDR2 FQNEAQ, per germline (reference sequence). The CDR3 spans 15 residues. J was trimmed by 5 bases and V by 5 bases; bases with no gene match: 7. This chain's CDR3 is CASSRTGGQSETQYF. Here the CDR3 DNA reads TGTGCCAGCAGCCGGACAGGGGGCCAGTCGGAGACCCAGTACTTC.

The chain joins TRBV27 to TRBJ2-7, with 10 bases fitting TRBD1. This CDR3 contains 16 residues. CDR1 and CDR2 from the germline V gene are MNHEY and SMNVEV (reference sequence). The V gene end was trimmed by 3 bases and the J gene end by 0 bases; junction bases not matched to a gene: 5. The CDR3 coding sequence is TGTGCCAGCAGTTTTTCTGGGACAGGGGTCTCCTACGAGCAGTACTTC. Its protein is CASSFSGTGVSYEQYF.

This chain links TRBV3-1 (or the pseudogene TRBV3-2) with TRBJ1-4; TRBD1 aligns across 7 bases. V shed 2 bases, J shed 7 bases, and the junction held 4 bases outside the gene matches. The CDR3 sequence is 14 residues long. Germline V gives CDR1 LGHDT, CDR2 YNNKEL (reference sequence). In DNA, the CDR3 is TGTGCCAGCAGCCAAAACAGGGGCGGTGAAAAACTGTTTTTT. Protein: CASSQNRGGEKLFF.

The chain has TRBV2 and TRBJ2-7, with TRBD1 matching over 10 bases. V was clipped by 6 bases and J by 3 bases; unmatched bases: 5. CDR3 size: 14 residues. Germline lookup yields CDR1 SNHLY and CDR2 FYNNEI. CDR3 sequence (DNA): TGTGCCAGCAGCCGGGGACAGGGGATCTACGAGCAGTACTTC. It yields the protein CASSRGQGIYEQYF.

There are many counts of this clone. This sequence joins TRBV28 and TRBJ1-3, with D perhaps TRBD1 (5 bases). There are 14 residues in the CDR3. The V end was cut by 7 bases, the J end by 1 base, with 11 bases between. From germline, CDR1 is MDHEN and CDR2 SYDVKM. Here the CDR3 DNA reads TGTGCCAGCACCCAGGGCATATCTGGAAACACCATATATTTT. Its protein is CASTQGISGNTIYF.

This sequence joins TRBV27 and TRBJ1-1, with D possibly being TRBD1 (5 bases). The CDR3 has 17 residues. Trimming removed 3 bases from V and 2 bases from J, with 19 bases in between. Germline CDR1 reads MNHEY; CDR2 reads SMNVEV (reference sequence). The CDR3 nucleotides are TGTGCCAGCAGTTTCTCCGTCCGATCGGGGGTCAACACTGAAGCTTTCTTT. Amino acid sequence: CASSFSVRSGVNTEAFF.

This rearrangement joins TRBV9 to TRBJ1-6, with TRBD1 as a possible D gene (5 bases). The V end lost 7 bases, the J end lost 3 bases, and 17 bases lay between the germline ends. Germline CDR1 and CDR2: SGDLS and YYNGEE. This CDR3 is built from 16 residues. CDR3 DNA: TGTGCCAGCTCAGCCGGGGGGACGGGCTATAATTCACCCCTCCACTTT. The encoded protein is CASSAGGTGYNSPLHF.

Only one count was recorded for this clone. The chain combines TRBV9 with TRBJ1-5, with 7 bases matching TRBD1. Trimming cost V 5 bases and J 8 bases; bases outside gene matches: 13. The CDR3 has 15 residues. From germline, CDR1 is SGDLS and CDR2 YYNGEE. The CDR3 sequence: CASSLSGTDLEPQHF. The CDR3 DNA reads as TGTGCCAGCAGTTTATCCGGGACAGATTTAGAGCCCCAGCATTTT.

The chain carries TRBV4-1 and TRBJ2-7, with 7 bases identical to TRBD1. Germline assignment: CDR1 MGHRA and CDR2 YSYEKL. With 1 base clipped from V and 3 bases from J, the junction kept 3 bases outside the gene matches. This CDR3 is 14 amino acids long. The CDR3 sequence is CASSQGQGFYEQYF. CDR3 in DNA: TGCGCCAGCAGCCAAGGACAGGGATTCTACGAGCAGTACTTC.

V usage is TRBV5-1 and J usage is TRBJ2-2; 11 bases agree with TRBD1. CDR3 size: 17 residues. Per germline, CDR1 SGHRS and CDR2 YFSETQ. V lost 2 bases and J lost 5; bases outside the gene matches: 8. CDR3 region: CASSLWTGGGRTGELFF. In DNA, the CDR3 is TGCGCCAGCAGCTTATGGACAGGGGGCGGCAGAACCGGGGAGCTGTTTTTT.

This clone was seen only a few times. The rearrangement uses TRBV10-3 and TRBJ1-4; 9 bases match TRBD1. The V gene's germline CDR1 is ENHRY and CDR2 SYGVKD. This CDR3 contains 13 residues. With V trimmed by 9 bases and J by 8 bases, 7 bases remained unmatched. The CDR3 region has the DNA TGTGCCATTAGGGACAGGGCTGTCGAAAAACTGTTTTTT. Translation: CAIRDRAVEKLFF.

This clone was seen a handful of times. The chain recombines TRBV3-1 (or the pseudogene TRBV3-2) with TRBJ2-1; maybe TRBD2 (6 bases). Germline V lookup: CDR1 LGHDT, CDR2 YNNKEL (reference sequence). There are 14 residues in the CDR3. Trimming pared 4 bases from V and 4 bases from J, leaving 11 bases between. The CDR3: CASSPSAGYNEQFF. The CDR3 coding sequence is TGTGCCAGCAGCCCTAGCGCCGGTTACAATGAGCAGTTCTTC.

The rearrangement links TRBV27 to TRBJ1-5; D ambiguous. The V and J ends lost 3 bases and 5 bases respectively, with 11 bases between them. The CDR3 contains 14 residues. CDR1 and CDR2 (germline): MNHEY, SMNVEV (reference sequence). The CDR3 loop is CASSFGGPDQPQHF. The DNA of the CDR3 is TGTGCCAGCAGTTTCGGAGGTCCCGATCAGCCCCAGCATTTT.

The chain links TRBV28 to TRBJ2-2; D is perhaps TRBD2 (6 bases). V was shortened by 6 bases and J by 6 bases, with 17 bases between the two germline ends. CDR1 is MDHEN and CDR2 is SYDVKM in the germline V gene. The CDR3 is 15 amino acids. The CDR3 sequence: CASSRPLGGSGELFF. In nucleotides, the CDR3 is TGTGCCAGCAGCCGCCCACTTGGAGGGTCCGGGGAGCTGTTTTTT. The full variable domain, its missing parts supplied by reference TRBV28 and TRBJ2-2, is DVKVTQSSRYLVKRTGEKVFLECVQDMDHENMFWYRQDPGLGLRLIYFSYDVKMKEKGDIPEGYSVSREKKERFSLILESASTNQTSMYLCASSRPLGGSGELFFGEGSRLTVL.

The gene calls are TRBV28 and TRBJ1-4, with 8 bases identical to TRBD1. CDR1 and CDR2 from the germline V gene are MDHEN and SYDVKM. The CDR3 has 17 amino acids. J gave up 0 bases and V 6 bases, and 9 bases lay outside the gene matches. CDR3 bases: TGTGCCAGCAGACGGACAGGGACGGGCGCAACTAATGAAAAACTGTTTTTT. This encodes CASRRTGTGATNEKLFF.

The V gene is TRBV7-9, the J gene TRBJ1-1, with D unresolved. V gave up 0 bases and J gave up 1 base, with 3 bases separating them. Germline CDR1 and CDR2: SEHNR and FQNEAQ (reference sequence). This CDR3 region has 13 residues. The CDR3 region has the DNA TGTGCCAGCAGCTTAGCGGCGAACACTGAAGCTTTCTTT. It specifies CASSLAANTEAFF.

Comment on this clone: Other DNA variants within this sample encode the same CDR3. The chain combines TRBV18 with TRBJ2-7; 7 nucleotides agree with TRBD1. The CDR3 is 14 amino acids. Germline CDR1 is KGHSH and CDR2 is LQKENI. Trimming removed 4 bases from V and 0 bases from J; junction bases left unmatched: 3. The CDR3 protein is CASSRDSSSYEQYF. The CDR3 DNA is TGTGCCAGCTCACGGGACAGTAGCTCCTACGAGCAGTACTTC.

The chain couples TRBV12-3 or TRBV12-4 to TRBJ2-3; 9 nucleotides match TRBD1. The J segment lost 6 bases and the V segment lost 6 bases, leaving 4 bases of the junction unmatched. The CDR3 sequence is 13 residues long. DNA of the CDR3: TGTGCCAGCAGAAGGACAGGGGTTGATACGCAGTATTTT. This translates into CASRRTGVDTQYF.

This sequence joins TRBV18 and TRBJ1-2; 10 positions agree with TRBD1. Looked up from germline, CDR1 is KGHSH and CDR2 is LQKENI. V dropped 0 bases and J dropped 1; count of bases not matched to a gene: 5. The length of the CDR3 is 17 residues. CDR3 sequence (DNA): TGTGCCAGCTCACCACCGGGGACAGGGGATGGTAACTATGGCTACACCTTC. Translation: CASSPPGTGDGNYGYTF.

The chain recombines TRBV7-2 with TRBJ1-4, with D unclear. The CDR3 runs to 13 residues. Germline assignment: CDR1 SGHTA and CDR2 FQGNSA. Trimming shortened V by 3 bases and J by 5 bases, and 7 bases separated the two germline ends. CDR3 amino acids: CASSFGGNEKLFF. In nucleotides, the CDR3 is TGTGCCAGCAGCTTCGGCGGGAATGAAAAACTGTTTTTT.

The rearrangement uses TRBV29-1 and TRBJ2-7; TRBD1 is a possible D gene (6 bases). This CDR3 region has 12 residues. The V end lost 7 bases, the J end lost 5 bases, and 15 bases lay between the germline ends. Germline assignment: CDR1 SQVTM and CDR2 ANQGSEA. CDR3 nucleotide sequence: TGCAGCGCAAAGGCCCAGGGGAACGAGCAGTACTTC. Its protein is CSAKAQGNEQYF.

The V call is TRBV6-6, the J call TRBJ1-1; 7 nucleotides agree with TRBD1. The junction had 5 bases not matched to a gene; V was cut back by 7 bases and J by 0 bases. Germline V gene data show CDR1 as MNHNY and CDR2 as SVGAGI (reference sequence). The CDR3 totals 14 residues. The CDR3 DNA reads TGTGCCAGCATAACAGGGGTGGTGAACACTGAAGCTTTCTTT. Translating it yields CASITGVVNTEAFF.

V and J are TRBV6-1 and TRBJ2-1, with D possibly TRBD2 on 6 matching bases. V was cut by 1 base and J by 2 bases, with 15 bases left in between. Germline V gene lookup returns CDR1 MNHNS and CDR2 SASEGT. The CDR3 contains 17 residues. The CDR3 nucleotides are TGTGCCAGCAGTGAAGTCAGAGGACTAACTACCTACAATGAGCAGTTCTTC. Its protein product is CASSEVRGLTTYNEQFF.

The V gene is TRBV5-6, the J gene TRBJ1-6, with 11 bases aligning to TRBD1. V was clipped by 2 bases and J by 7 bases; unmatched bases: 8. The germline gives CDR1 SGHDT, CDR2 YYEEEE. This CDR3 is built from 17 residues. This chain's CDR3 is CASSLVAGTGGNSPLHF. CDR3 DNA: TGTGCCAGCAGCTTAGTCGCCGGGACAGGGGGAAATTCACCCCTCCACTTT. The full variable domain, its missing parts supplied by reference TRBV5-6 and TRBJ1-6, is DAGVTQSPTHLIKTRGQQVTLRCSPKSGHDTVSWYQQALGQGPQFIFQYYEEEERQRGNFPDRFSGHQFPNYSSELNVNALLLGDSALYLCASSLVAGTGGNSPLHFGNGTRLTVT.

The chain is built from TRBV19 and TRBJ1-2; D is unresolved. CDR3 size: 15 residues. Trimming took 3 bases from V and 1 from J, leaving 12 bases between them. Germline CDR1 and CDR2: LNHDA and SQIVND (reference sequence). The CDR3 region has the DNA TGTGCCAGTAGTATTTTGGGCCTGATTAACTATGGCTACACCTTC. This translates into CASSILGLINYGYTF.

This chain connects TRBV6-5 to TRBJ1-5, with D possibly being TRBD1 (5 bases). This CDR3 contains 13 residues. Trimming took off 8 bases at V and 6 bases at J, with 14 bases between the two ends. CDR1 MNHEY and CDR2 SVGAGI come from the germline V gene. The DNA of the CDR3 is TGTGCCAGCGGACCAGGGAGGGGTCAGCCCCAGCATTTT. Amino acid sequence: CASGPGRGQPQHF.